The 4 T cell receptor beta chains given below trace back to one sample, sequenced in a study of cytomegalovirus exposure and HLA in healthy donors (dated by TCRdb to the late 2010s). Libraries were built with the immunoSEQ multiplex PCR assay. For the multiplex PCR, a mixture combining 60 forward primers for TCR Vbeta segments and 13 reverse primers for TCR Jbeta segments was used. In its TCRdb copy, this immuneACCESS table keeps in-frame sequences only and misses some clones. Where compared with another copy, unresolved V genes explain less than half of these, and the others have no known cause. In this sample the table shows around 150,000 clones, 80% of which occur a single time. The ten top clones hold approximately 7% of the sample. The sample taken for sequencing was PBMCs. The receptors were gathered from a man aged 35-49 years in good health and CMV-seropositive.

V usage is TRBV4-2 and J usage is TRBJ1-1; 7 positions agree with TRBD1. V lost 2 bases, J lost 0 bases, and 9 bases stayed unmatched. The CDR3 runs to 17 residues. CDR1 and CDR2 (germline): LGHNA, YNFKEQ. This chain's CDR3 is CASSQTGVVGVNTEAFF. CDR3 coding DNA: TGTGCCAGCAGCCAAACAGGGGTGGTGGGTGTGAACACTGAAGCTTTCTTT.

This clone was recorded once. DNA of the CDR3: TGTGCCAGCAGCTTAGCCCAGCGGATCCCCTACGAGCAGTACTTC. As protein: CASSLAQRIPYEQYF. The J gene is TRBJ2-7, the V gene TRBV7-9, with D perhaps TRBD2 (5 bases). Germline V gene data show CDR1 as SEHNR and CDR2 as FQNEAQ (reference sequence). Deletions cut 0 bases from V and 2 bases from J, with 11 bases between. The CDR3 totals 15 residues.

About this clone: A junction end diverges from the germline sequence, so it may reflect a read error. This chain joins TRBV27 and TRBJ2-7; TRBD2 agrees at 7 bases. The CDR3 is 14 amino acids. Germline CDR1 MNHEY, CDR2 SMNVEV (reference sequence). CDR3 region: CASSKAGHAYGQYF. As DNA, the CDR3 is TGTGCCAGCAGTAAAGCGGGGCACGCCTACGGGCAGTACTTC.

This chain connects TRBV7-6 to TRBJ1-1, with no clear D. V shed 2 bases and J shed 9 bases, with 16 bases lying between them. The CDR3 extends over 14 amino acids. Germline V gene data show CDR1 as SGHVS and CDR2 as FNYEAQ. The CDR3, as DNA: TGTGCCAGCAGCTTAACCCCGAGCCCCGAGAAAGCTTTCTTT. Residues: CASSLTPSPEKAFF.